A single sample is the source of the 11 T cell receptor beta chains below, sequenced in a study of CD8 T cells in ankylosing spondylitis (dated by TCRdb to about 2017). Library construction relied on 5' RACE. These reads were obtained on an Illumina HiSeq 2500. The public reads were quality trimmed at Q25 with fastp and then assembled into clones with MiXCR by TCRdb, keeping productive beta chains. Here each entry gathers all rows of one CDR3 protein and keeps the most common genes and DNA. This sample lists some 270,000 distinct CDR3 sequences; under 35% were detected once. Jointly, the top ten make up 4% to 5.5% of the sample. The material sequenced was blood, either unsorted or a sorted T cell fraction (not recorded which). These receptor sequences come from a male donor with ankylosing spondylitis or in good health (not recorded which).

This clonotype appeared a few times. This chain connects TRBV20-1 to TRBJ1-6, with D possibly being TRBD1 (6 bases). In germline, CDR1 is DFQATT, CDR2 SNEGSKA (reference sequence). Deletions cut 3 bases from V and 10 bases from J, with 13 bases between. CDR3 length: 13 residues. The CDR3 DNA reads TGCAGTGCTAGTTCTCGGGGGCGGTCACCCCTCCACTTT. It codes for CSASSRGRSPLHF.

This clonotype was seen repeatedly, ten times or more. This chain uses TRBV10-3 with TRBJ2-1; 11 bases fit TRBD1. The CDR3 contains 15 residues. Germline CDR1 is ENHRY and CDR2 is SYGVKD. With 7 bases clipped from V and 10 bases from J, the junction kept 12 bases outside the gene matches. The CDR3, as DNA: TGTGCCATCAATGCCGGGACAGGGGGTCTCAGGGAGCAGTTCTTC. Translating it yields CAINAGTGGLREQFF.

This clonotype was seen only a few times. CDR3 residues: CSYSSLAGDQETQYF. Written as DNA, the CDR3 is TGCAGCTACTCCAGCCTAGCGGGGGACCAAGAGACCCAGTACTTC. V gene TRBV20-1 combines with J gene TRBJ2-5; 10 nucleotides align to TRBD2. CDR1 and CDR2 (germline): DFQATT, SNEGSKA (reference sequence). The CDR3 is 15 residues long.

The chain is built from TRBV11-2 and TRBJ2-1; D call uncertain. Deletions cut 5 bases from V and 3 bases from J, with 14 bases between. The CDR3 has 15 amino acids. The germline V gene has CDR1 SGHAT and CDR2 FQNNGV. The CDR3, as DNA: TGTGCCAGCAGCGGCCGCCCCGGCAACTACAATGAGCAGTTCTTC. Translating gives CASSGRPGNYNEQFF.

The gene calls are TRBV5-6 and TRBJ2-1, with D perhaps TRBD2 (6 bases). The ends were cut back, 4 bases at V and 7 bases at J, with 12 bases in the middle. This CDR3 has 13 residues. Germline lookup yields CDR1 SGHDT and CDR2 YYEEEE. CDR3 DNA: TGTGCCAGCAGCCATAGCGGAGATAATGAGCAGTTCTTC. As protein: CASSHSGDNEQFF. The full variable domain, its missing parts supplied by reference TRBV5-6 and TRBJ2-1, is DAGVTQSPTHLIKTRGQQVTLRCSPKSGHDTVSWYQQALGQGPQFIFQYYEEEERQRGNFPDRFSGHQFPNYSSELNVNALLLGDSALYLCASSHSGDNEQFFGPGTRLTVL.

V is TRBV10-3 and J is TRBJ2-7; 7 bases fit TRBD1. V dropped 3 bases and J dropped 4; count of bases not matched to a gene: 21. Germline V gene lookup returns CDR1 ENHRY and CDR2 SYGVKD. The CDR3 runs to 19 residues. The CDR3 here is CAISDPGQEVATYSYEQYF. The CDR3 DNA reads as TGTGCCATCAGTGACCCCGGACAGGAGGTGGCAACTTACTCTTACGAGCAGTACTTC.

In this sample, this clonotype turned up a few times. J is TRBJ1-5 and V is TRBV10-3; D is ambiguous. CDR3 size: 15 residues. Germline CDR1 reads ENHRY; CDR2 reads SYGVKD. Trimming removed 0 bases from V and 4 bases from J, with 10 bases in between. The CDR3 nucleotides read TGTGCCATCAGTGAGTCGACCGTTGGGAATCAGCCCCAGCATTTT. It translates to CAISESTVGNQPQHF.

This chain connects TRBV7-9 to TRBJ2-7, with 10 bases identical to TRBD1. J was trimmed by 2 bases and V by 5 bases; bases with no gene match: 6. Germline V lookup: CDR1 SEHNR, CDR2 FQNEAQ (reference sequence). The CDR3 is 15 residues long. The CDR3: CASSPWTGGTYEQYF. CDR3 in DNA: TGTGCCAGCAGCCCTTGGACAGGGGGGACCTACGAGCAGTACTTC.

In this sample, this clonotype turned up a few times. V gene TRBV10-3 combines with J gene TRBJ2-3; D tentatively reads TRBD1 or TRBD2 (5 bases each). The CDR3 runs to 14 residues. The V gene's germline CDR1 is ENHRY and CDR2 SYGVKD. Trimming took off 3 bases at V and 2 bases at J, with 9 bases between the two ends. This CDR3 reads CAISEIGATDTQYF. The CDR3 nucleotides are TGTGCCATCAGTGAAATCGGGGCCACAGATACGCAGTATTTT.

This chain uses TRBV5-1 with TRBJ2-2; TRBD1 matches at 7 bases. The germline V gene encodes CDR1 SGHRS and CDR2 YFSETQ. The CDR3 loop spans 13 amino acids. The V and J ends lost 7 bases and 5 bases, in that order; junction bases with no gene match: 5. The CDR3 loop is CASGTVVTGELFF. CDR3 coding DNA: TGCGCCAGCGGGACAGTCGTTACCGGGGAGCTGTTTTTT. The full variable domain, rest sourced from reference TRBV5-1 and TRBJ2-2, is KAGVTQTPRYLIKTRGQQVTLSCSPISGHRSVSWYQQTPGQGLQFLFEYFSETQRNKGNFPGRFSGRQFSNSRSEMNVSTLELGDSALYLCASGTVVTGELFFGEGSRLTVL.

The rearrangement uses TRBV29-1 and TRBJ2-7; 7 nucleotides line up with TRBD2. The CDR3 has 14 amino acids. Trimming took 3 bases from V and 7 from J; bases not matched to a gene: 12. Germline CDR1 is SQVTM and CDR2 is ANQGSEA. The CDR3 coding sequence is TGCAGCGTTGACTTCAGAGGGACTATGGGGGAGCAGTACTTC. Translated, it gives CSVDFRGTMGEQYF.